This note documents a single T cell receptor beta chain sequence. Sequencing was at deep level. Only in-frame clones appear in the TCRdb table, and some are missing; sequencing was by immunoSEQ multiplex PCR. Here the sample spans 730,000 or so clones, about three quarters being singletons. The CDR3 loop spans 15 amino acids. Trimming pared 6 bases from V and 2 bases from J, leaving 16 bases between. CDR1 MDHEN and CDR2 SYDVKM come from the germline V gene. This specimen comes from a study of shared clonotypes between healthy human individuals. For the study at large: A donor's plate count was three for CD4 naive and three for CD4 memory; CD8 naive had two and CD8 memory one.

This chain joins TRBV28 and TRBJ1-2; D ambiguous. The specimen sequenced was memory CD4+ T cells sorted from blood. Regarding subset: CD45RA-negative fraction. The TCR was taken from a woman aged 25-40 years in good health. The CDR3 bases are TGTGCCAGCAGGCCCATCGGAGGATTCAACTATGGCTACACCTTC. This encodes CASRPIGGFNYGYTF.